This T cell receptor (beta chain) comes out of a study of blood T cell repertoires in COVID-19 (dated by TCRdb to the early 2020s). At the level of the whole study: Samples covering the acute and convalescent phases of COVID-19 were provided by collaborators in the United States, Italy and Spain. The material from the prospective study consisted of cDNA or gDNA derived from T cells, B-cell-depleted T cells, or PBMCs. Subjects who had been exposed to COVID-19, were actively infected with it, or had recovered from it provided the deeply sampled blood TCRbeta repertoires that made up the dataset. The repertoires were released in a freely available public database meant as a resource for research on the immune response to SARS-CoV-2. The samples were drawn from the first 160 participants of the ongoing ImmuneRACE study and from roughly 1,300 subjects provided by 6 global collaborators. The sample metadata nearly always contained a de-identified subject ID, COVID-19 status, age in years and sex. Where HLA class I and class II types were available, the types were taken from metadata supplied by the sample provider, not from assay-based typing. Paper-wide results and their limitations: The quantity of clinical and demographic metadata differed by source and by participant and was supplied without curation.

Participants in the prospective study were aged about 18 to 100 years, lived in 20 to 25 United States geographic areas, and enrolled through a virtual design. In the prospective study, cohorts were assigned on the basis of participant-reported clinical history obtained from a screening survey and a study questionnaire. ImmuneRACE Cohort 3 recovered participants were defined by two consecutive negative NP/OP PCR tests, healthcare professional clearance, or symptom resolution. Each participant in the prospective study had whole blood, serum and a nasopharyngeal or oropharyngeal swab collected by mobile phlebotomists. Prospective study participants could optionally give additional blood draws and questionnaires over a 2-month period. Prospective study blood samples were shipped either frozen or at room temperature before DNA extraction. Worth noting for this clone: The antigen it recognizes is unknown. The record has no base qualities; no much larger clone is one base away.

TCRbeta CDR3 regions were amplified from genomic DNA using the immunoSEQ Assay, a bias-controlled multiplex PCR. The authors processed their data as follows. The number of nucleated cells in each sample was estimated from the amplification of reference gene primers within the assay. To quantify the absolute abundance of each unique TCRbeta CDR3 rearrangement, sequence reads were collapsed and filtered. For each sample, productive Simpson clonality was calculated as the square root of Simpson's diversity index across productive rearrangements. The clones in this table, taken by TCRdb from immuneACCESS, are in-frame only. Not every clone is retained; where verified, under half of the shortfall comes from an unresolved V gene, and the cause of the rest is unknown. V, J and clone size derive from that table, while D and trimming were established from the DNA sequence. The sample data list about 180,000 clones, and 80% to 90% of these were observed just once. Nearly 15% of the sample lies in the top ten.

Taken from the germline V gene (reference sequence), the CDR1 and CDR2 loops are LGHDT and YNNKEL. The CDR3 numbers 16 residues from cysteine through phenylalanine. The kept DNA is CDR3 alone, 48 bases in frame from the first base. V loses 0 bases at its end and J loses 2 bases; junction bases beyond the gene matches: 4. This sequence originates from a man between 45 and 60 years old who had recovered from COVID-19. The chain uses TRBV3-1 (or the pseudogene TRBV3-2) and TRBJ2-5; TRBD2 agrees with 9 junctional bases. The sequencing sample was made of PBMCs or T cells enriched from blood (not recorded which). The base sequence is TGTGCCAGCAGCCAAGACCTTGCGGGGGGGCAAGAGACCCAGTACTTC. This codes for CASSQDLAGGQETQYF.